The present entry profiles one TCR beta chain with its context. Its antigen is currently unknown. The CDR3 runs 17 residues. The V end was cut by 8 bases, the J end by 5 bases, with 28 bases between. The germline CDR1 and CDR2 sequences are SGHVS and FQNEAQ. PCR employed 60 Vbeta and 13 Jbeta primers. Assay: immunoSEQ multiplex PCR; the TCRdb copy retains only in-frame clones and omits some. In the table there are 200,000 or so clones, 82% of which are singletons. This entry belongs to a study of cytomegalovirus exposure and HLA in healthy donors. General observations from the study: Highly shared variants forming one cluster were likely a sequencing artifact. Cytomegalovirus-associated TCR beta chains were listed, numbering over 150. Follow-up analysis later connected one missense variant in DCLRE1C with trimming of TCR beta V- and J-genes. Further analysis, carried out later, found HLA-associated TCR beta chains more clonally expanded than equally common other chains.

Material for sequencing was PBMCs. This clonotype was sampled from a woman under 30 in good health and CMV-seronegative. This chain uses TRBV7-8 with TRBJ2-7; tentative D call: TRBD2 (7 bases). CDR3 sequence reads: CASSYDARGAIRHEQYF. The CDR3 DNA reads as TGTGCCAGCTCCTACGACGCCCGGGGGGCGATACGTCACGAGCAGTACTTC.